The next 5 T cell receptor beta chains were all read from a single sample in a study of cytomegalovirus exposure and HLA in healthy donors. TCRdb keeps only in-frame clones here, not all; method: immunoSEQ multiplex PCR. The repertoire holds about 240,000 clones, with around 87% as singletons. Sequencing input: PBMCs. The receptors were sampled from a man between 18 and 29 years old in good health and CMV-seronegative.

The rearrangement joins TRBV4-1 to TRBJ2-5; D possibly corresponds to TRBD1 (6 bases). The V and J ends lost 2 bases and 6 bases respectively, with 22 bases between them. CDR1 and CDR2 from the germline V gene are MGHRA and YSYEKL. The CDR3 spans 17 residues. DNA of the CDR3: TGCGCCAGCAGCCAATGGTCACAGGGTTTGCGGGTAAAGACCCAGTACTTC. This codes for CASSQWSQGLRVKTQYF.

The chain recombines TRBV4-2 with TRBJ1-2, with unresolved D. Trimming cost V 1 base and J 8 bases, with 8 bases left between them. CDR3 length: 12 residues. Germline V gives CDR1 LGHNA, CDR2 YNFKEQ. Written as DNA, the CDR3 is TGTGCCAGCAGCCAAGTAAGGGAGGGCTACACCTTC. It specifies CASSQVREGYTF.

This clone was recorded a few times. CDR3 sequence (DNA): TGTGCCTGGAGTTCTATAGGGGGTGAGCAGTTCTTC. It codes for CAWSSIGGEQFF. The chain links TRBV30 to TRBJ2-1; a possible D gene is TRBD1 (6 bases). The CDR3 has 12 residues. Between the trimmed V and J ends, which lost 2 bases and 9 bases, there was a span of 11 bases. Germline-derived CDR1 and CDR2 are GTSNPN and SVGIG (reference sequence).

V and J are TRBV4-3 and TRBJ1-6; D is unresolved. Between the trimmed V and J ends, which lost 0 bases and 6 bases, there was a span of 9 bases. Germline CDR1 is LGHNA and CDR2 is YSLEER. The CDR3 extends over 15 amino acids. CDR3 protein: CASSQDPGPNSPLHF. DNA of the CDR3: TGCGCCAGCAGCCAAGACCCGGGTCCTAATTCACCCCTCCACTTT.

This chain uses TRBV7-2 with TRBJ1-1, with a weak D call TRBD1 (6 bases). Germline values: CDR1 SGHTA, CDR2 FQGNSA. Trimming pared 3 bases from V and 10 bases from J, leaving 15 bases between. There are 13 residues in the CDR3. This chain's CDR3 is CASSFTGTMAAFF. The CDR3 DNA reads TGTGCCAGCAGCTTTACCGGGACAATGGCAGCTTTCTTT.